This T cell receptor beta chain was observed in a study of blood T cell repertoires in COVID-19. Looking at the study overall: Acute and convalescent COVID-19 samples came from the United States, Italy and Spain. PBMCs, B-cell-depleted T cells, or T cells provided the cDNA or gDNA that made up the material.

Study processing details: Reference gene primer amplification gave estimated nucleated cell counts. Assay used: immunoSEQ multiplex PCR; TCRdb lists only in-frame clones, some missing. D and trimming come from the DNA, and the V and J calls and clone size come from that table. The sample holds around 120,000 clones; approximately 90% are singletons and the top ten take 32%. V shed 6 bases, J shed 4 bases, and the junction held 8 bases outside the gene matches. Per the germline V gene, CDR1 is MDHEN and CDR2 is SYDVKM. The CDR3 loop spans 14 amino acids. This TCR derives from a woman older than 75 with acute or convalescent COVID-19. The chain recombines TRBV28 with TRBJ1-2; 7 bases agree with TRBD1. Sequenced material: peripheral blood. CDR3 sequence reads: CASSSDRKLYGYTF. The CDR3 DNA reads TGTGCCAGCAGCTCGGACAGGAAACTCTATGGCTACACCTTC.